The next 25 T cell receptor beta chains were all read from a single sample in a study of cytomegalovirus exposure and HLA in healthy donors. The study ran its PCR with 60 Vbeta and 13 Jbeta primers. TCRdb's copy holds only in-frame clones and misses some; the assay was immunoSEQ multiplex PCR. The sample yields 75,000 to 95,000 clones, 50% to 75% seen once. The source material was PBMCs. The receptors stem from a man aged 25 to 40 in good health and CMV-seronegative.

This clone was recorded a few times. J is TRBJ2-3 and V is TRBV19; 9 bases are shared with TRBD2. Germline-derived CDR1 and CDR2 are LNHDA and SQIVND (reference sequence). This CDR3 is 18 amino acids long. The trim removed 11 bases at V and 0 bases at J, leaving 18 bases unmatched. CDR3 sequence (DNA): TGTGCCGGTCGTCTCGTTGCGGGGGGGCCTCGTAGCACAGATACGCAGTATTTT. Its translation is CAGRLVAGGPRSTDTQYF. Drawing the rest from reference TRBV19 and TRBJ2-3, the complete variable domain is DGGITQSPKYLFRKEGQNVTLSCEQNLNHDAMYWYRQDPGQGLRLIYYSQIVNDFQKGDIAEGYSVSREKKESFPLTVTSAQKNPTAFYLCAGRLVAGGPRSTDTQYFGPGTRLTVL.

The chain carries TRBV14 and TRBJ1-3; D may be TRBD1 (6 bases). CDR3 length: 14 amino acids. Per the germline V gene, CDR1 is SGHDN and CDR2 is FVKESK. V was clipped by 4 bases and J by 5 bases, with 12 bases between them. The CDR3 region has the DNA TGTGCCAGCAGCCCTTGGGACACAAGAAACACCATATATTTT. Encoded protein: CASSPWDTRNTIYF.

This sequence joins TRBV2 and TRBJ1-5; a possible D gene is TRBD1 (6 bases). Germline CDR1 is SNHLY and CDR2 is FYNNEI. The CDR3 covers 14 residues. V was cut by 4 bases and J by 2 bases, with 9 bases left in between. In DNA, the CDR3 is TGTGCCAGCAGTGTGTCAGGGGGCAATCAGCCCCAGCATTTT. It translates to CASSVSGGNQPQHF.

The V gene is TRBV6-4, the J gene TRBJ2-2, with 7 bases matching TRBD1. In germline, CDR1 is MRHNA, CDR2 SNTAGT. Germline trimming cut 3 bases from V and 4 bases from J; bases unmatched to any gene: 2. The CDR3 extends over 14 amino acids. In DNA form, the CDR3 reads TGTGCCAGCAGTGAGACAGGGTCCACCGGGGAGCTGTTTTTT. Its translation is CASSETGSTGELFF.

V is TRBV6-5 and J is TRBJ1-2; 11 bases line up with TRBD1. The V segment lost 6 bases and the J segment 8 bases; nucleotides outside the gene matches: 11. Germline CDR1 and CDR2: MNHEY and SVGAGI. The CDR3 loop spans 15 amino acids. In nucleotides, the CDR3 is TGTGCCAGCAGAGGGGATGGACAGGGGGCAGTCGGCTACACCTTC. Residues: CASRGDGQGAVGYTF.

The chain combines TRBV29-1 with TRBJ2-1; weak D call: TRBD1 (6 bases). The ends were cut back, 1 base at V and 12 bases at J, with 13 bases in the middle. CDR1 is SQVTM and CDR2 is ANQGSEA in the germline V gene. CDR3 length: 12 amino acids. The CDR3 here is CSVEGRQGTQFF. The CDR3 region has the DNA TGCAGCGTTGAAGGCCGGCAGGGGACGCAGTTCTTC.

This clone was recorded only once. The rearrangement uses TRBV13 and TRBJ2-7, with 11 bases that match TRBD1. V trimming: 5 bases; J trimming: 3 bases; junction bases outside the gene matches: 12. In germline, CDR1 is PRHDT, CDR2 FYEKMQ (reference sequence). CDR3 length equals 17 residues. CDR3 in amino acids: CASSQRTGGRGNYEQYF. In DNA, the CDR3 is TGTGCCAGCAGCCAACGGACAGGGGGCCGCGGGAACTACGAGCAGTACTTC.

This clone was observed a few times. In nucleotides, the CDR3 is TGCGCCAGCAGCTTGGCCTCTTTCCTGTCCTACGAGCAGTACTTC. This gives the protein CASSLASFLSYEQYF. The rearrangement links TRBV5-1 to TRBJ2-7; D is unclear. Trimming took off 0 bases at V and 1 base at J, with 11 bases between the two ends. Germline V gene lookup returns CDR1 SGHRS and CDR2 YFSETQ. CDR3 length equals 15 residues.

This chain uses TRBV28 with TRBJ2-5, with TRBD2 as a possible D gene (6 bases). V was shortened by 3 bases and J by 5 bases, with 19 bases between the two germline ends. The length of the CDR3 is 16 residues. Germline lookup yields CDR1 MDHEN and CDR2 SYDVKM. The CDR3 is CASSFPPGRRGETQYF. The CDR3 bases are TGTGCCAGCAGTTTCCCCCCGGGGCGGAGGGGCGAGACCCAGTACTTC.

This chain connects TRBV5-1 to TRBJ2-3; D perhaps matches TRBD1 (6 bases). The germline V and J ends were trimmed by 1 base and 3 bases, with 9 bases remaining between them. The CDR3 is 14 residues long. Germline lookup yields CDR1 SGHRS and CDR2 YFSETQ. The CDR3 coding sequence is TGCGCCAGCAGCTTGTTTCAGGGGACAGATACGCAGTATTTT. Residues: CASSLFQGTDTQYF.

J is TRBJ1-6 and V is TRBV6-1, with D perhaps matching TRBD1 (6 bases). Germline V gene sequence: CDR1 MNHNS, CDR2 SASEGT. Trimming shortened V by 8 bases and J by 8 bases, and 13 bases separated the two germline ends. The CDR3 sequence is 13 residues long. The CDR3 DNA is TGTGCCAGCGACGAAGAGGGGGATTCACCCCTCCACTTT. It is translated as CASDEEGDSPLHF.

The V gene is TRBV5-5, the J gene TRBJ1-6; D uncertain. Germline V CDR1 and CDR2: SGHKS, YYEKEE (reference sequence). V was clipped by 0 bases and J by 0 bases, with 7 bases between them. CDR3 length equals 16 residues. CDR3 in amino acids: CASSLGRSSYNSPLHF. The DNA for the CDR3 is TGTGCCAGCAGCTTGGGGCGGAGCTCCTATAATTCACCCCTCCACTTT.

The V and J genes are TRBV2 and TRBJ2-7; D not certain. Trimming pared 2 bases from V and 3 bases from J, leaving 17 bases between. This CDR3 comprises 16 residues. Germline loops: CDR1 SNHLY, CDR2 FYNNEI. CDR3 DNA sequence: TGTGCCAGCAGTGAAAGTTTAGTGATTATTAGCTACGAGCAGTACTTC. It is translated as CASSESLVIISYEQYF.

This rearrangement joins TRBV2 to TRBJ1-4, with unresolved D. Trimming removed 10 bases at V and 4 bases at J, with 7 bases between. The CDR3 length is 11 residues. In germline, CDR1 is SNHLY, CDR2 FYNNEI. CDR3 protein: CATTGNEKLFF. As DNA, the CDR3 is TGTGCCACGACTGGTAATGAAAAACTGTTTTTT.

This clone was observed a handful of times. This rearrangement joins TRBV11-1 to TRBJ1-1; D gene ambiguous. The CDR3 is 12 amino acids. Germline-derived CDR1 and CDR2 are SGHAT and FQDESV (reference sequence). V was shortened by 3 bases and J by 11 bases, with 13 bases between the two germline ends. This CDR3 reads CASSFFGTMAFF. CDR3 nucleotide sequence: TGTGCCAGCAGCTTTTTCGGTACGATGGCTTTCTTT.

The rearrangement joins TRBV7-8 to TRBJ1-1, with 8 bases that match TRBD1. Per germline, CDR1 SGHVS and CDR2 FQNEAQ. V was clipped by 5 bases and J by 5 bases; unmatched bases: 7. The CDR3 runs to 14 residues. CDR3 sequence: CASSPTGGRTEAFF. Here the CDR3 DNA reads TGTGCCAGCAGCCCCACAGGGGGAAGAACTGAAGCTTTCTTT.

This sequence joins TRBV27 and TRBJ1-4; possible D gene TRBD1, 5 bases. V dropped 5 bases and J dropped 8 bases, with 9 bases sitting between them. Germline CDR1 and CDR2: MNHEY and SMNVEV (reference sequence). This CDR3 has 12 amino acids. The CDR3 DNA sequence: TGTGCCAGCAGTCAGGGTAGGGAAAAACTGTTTTTT. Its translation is CASSQGREKLFF.

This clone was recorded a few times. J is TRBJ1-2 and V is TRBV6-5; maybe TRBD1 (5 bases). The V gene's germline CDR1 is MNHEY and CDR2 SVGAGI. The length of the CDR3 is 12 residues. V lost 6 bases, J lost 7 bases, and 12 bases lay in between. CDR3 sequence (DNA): TGTGCCAGCAGATCGGGGGAGGGTGGCTACACCTTC. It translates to CASRSGEGGYTF.

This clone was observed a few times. The CDR3 nucleotides read TGTGCCAGCAGCCGAGACAGGGGATCCCTCTATGGCTACACCTTC. It is translated as CASSRDRGSLYGYTF. The chain recombines TRBV14 with TRBJ1-2; 8 positions match TRBD1. The CDR3 sequence is 15 residues long. V was clipped by 4 bases and J by 4 bases; unmatched bases: 8. Germline V gene sequence: CDR1 SGHDN, CDR2 FVKESK.

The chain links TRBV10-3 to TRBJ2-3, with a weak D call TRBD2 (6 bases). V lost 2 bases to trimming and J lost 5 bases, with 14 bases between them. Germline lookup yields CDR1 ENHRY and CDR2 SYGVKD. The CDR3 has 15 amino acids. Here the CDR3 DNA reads TGTGCCATCAGTGAGGGCAGGCTGGGGGGAGATACGCAGTATTTT. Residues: CAISEGRLGGDTQYF.

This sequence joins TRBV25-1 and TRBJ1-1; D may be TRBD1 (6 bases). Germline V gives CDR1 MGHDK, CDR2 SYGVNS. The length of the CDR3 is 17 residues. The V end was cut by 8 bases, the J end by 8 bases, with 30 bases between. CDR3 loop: CASGPGPMSHGRGEAFF. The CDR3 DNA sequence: TGTGCCAGCGGTCCGGGTCCTATGTCGCACGGCAGGGGAGAAGCTTTCTTT.

The CDR3 is CASSKGEGITSTDTQYF. The DNA of the CDR3 is TGTGCCAGCTCGAAAGGGGAGGGGATTACTAGCACAGATACGCAGTATTTT. The chain links TRBV7-3 to TRBJ2-3, with 7 bases identical to TRBD2. The junction had 14 bases not matched to a gene; V was cut back by 8 bases and J by 0 bases. Germline CDR1 reads SGHTA; CDR2 reads FQGTGA. The length of the CDR3 is 17 residues.

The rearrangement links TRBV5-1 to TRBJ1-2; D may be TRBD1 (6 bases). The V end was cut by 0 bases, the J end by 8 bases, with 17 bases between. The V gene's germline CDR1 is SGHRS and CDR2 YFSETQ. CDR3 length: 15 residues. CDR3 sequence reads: CASSLDAGVGLGYTF. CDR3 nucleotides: TGCGCCAGCAGCTTGGATGCAGGGGTCGGCCTGGGCTACACCTTC. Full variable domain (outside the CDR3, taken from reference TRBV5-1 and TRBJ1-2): KAGVTQTPRYLIKTRGQQVTLSCSPISGHRSVSWYQQTPGQGLQFLFEYFSETQRNKGNFPGRFSGRQFSNSRSEMNVSTLELGDSALYLCASSLDAGVGLGYTFGSGTRLTVV.

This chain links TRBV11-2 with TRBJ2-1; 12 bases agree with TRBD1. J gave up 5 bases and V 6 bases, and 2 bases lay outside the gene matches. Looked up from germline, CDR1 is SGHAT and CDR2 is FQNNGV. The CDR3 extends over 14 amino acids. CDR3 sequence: CASRGQGANNEQFF. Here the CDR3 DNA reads TGTGCCAGCAGGGGACAGGGGGCAAACAATGAGCAGTTCTTC.

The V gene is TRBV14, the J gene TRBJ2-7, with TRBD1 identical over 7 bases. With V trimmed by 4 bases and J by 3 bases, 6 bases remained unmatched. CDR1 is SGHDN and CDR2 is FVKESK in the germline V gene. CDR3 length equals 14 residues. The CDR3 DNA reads TGTGCCAGCAGCCGAGGGACAGTGTTCTACGAGCAGTACTTC. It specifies CASSRGTVFYEQYF.